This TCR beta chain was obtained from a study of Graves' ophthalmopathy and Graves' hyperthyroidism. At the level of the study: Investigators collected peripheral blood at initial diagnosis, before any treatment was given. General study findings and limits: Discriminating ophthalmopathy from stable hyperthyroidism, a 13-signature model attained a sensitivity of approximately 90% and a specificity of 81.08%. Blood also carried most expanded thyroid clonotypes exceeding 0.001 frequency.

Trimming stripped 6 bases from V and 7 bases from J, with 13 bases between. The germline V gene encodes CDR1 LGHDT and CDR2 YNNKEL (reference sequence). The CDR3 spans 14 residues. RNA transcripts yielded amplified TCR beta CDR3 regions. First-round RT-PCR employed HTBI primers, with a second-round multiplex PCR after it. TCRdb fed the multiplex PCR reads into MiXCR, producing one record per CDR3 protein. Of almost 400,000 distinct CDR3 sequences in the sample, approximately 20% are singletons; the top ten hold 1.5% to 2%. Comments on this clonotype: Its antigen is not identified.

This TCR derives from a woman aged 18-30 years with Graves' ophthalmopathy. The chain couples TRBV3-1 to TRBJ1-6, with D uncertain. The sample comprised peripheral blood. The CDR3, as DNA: TGTGCCAGCAGGGACCGTACGACAAATTCACCCCTCCACTTT. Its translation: CASRDRTTNSPLHF.